Shown below are 12 T cell receptor beta chains from a single sample sequenced in a study of shared clonotypes between healthy human individuals. Sequencing was performed with immunoSEQ multiplex PCR; in TCRdb, only in-frame clones are kept and a portion is missing. Of 2 million to 2.5 million clones in the sample, 93% were seen once. Sequencing used naive CD4+ T cells from PBMCs. The subset here: CD45RA+ positively selected. The source is a man younger than 35 in good health. Some clones in this sample may be carry-over from other donors' samples.

The chain is built from TRBV9 and TRBJ2-5; 9 bases are a match to TRBD2. Germline CDR1 is SGDLS and CDR2 is YYNGEE. The trim removed 3 bases at V and 1 base at J, leaving 7 bases unmatched. This CDR3 is built from 16 residues. Written as DNA, the CDR3 is TGTGCCAGCAGCGCCGGTCAGACTAGCGGCCAAGAGACCCAGTACTTC. Translating gives CASSAGQTSGQETQYF.

This rearrangement joins TRBV28 to TRBJ2-7; tentative D call: TRBD2 (7 bases). The V end was cut by 5 bases, the J end by 3 bases, with 17 bases between. The CDR3 is 15 amino acids. Germline V CDR1 and CDR2: MDHEN, SYDVKM. The CDR3 DNA follows: TGTGCCAGCAGTCCTGCGGGGGCCGCGAGCTACGAGCAGTACTTC. Translated, it gives CASSPAGAASYEQYF.

The rearrangement links TRBV9 to TRBJ2-1; the match to TRBD2 covers 11 bases. From germline, CDR1 is SGDLS and CDR2 YYNGEE. The trim removed 4 bases at V and 4 bases at J, leaving 10 bases unmatched. The CDR3 is 17 residues long. CDR3 in amino acids: CASSPRTGTSGYNEQFF. In DNA form, the CDR3 reads TGTGCCAGCAGCCCAAGGACCGGGACTAGCGGTTACAATGAGCAGTTCTTC.

The chain recombines TRBV28 with TRBJ2-7, with TRBD1 as a possible D gene (5 bases). This CDR3 spans 14 amino acids. CDR1 MDHEN and CDR2 SYDVKM come from the germline V gene. The V and J ends lost 1 base and 6 bases respectively, with 13 bases between them. The CDR3 DNA reads as TGTGCCAGCAGTTTATTTGGGGCTACAGGCGAGCAGTACTTC. It specifies CASSLFGATGEQYF.

The gene calls are TRBV18 and TRBJ2-3; possibly TRBD1 for D (5 bases). Germline CDR1 reads KGHSH; CDR2 reads LQKENI. There are 13 residues in the CDR3. The germline V and J ends were trimmed by 8 bases and 5 bases, with 14 bases remaining between them. This CDR3 reads CASHEWQGDTQYF. In DNA, the CDR3 is TGTGCCAGCCACGAGTGGCAGGGAGATACGCAGTATTTT.

The chain uses TRBV11-3 and TRBJ2-6; possible D gene TRBD2, 6 bases. V gave up 5 bases and J gave up 4 bases, with 15 bases separating them. Germline V CDR1 and CDR2: SGHNT, YENEEA. The CDR3 length is 16 residues. The CDR3, as DNA: TGTGCCAGCAGCCTTAGGGGCGGGACCGGGGCCAACGTCCTGACTTTC. It specifies CASSLRGGTGANVLTF.

The CDR3 DNA follows: TGTGCCAGCAGCCAATCTTCCAATTATAACACCGGGGAGCTGTTTTTT. Its translation is CASSQSSNYNTGELFF. The chain has TRBV16 and TRBJ2-2; D is unresolved. The CDR3 consists of 16 residues. Per the germline V gene, CDR1 is KGHSY and CDR2 is FQNENV. V shed 0 bases and J shed 2 bases, with 10 bases lying between them.

V and J are TRBV29-1 and TRBJ2-1, with 8 nucleotides matching TRBD1. CDR1 is SQVTM and CDR2 is ANQGSEA in the germline V gene. The trim removed 6 bases at V and 0 bases at J, leaving 7 bases unmatched. The CDR3 has 15 amino acids. This CDR3 reads CSVDRTGPSYNEQFF. The CDR3 bases are TGCAGCGTAGATAGGACAGGGCCCTCCTACAATGAGCAGTTCTTC.

The gene calls are TRBV5-8 and TRBJ1-5; weak D call: TRBD1 (6 bases). V was pared by 4 bases and J by 4 bases, with 15 bases between. The CDR3 is 15 residues long. Germline-derived CDR1 and CDR2 are SGHTS and YDEGEE. The CDR3 nucleotides read TGTGCCAGCAGCGTTTATAAGGGGGAAAATCAGCCCCAGCATTTT. Its translation is CASSVYKGENQPQHF.

The chain couples TRBV19 to TRBJ1-3, with TRBD1 as a possible D gene (5 bases). V shed 6 bases and J shed 0 bases, with 12 bases lying between them. The CDR3 length is 15 residues. Germline-derived CDR1 and CDR2 are LNHDA and SQIVND (reference sequence). This CDR3 is CASRSGLFSGNTIYF. The CDR3 nucleotides are TGTGCCAGTAGATCGGGACTCTTCTCTGGAAACACCATATATTTT.

The genes are TRBV28 and TRBJ2-7, with TRBD1 identical over 7 bases. V dropped 7 bases and J dropped 7; count of bases not matched to a gene: 13. Germline CDR1 reads MDHEN; CDR2 reads SYDVKM. This CDR3 region has 14 residues. The DNA of the CDR3 is TGTGCCAGCACATACCCTGACAGGGCGAAGGAGCAGTACTTC. This sequence encodes CASTYPDRAKEQYF.

This clone was seen a single time. CDR3 protein: CASSFVYEQFF. CDR3 bases: TGTGCCAGCAGTTTTGTCTATGAGCAGTTCTTC. The chain recombines TRBV28 with TRBJ2-1; D uncertain. This CDR3 is built from 11 residues. The V end lost 3 bases, the J end lost 8 bases, and 5 bases lay between the germline ends. Germline CDR1 and CDR2: MDHEN and SYDVKM.